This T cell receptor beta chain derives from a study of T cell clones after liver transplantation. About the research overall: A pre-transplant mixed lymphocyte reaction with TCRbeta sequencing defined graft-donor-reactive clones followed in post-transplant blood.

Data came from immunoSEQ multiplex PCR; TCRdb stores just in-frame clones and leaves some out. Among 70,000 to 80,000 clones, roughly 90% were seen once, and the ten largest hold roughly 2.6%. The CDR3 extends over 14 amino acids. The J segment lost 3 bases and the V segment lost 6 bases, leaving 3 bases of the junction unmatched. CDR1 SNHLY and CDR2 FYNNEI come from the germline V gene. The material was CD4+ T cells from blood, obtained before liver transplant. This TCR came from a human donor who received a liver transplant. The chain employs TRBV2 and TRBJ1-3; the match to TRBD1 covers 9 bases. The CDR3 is CASSRTGVGNTIYF. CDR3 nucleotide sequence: TGTGCCAGCAGCCGGACAGGGGTTGGAAACACCATATATTTT.